This note documents a single TCR beta chain sequence. The source of the sample is a study of cytomegalovirus exposure and HLA in healthy donors. Trimming took 0 bases from V and 12 from J, leaving 8 bases between them. There are 12 residues in the CDR3. Germline CDR1 SEHNR, CDR2 FQNEAQ (reference sequence). PCR used 60 Vbeta primers and 13 Jbeta primers. Method: immunoSEQ multiplex PCR; TCRdb's copy keeps in-frame clones and lacks some. The sample holds about 160,000 clones, approximately 84% seen once. J is TRBJ1-4 and V is TRBV7-9; weak D call: TRBD1 (6 bases). Material for sequencing was PBMCs. The sequence was collected from a male donor in good health and CMV-seropositive. The CDR3 bases are TGTGCCAGCAGCTTAGCGTCAGGGGAACTGTTTTTT. It codes for CASSLASGELFF.